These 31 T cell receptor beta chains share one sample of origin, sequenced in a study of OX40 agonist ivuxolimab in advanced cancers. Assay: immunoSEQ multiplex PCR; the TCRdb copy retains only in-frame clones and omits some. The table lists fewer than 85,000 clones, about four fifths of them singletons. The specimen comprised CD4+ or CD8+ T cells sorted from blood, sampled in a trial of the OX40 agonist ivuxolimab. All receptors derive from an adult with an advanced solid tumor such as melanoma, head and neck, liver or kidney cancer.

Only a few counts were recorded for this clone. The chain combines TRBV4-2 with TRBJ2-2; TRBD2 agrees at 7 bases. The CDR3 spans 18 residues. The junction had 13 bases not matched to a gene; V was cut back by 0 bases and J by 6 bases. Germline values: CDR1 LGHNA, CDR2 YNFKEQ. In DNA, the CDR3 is TGTGCCAGCAGCCAAGAGGCTATGGGGGGAGGGGTTGCCGGGGAGCTGTTTTTT. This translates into CASSQEAMGGGVAGELFF.

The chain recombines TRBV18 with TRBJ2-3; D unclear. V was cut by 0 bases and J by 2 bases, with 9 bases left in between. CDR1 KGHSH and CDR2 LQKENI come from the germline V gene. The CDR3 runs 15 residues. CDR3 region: CASSPPRAYTDTQYF. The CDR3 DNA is TGTGCCAGCTCACCACCCCGGGCTTACACAGATACGCAGTATTTT.

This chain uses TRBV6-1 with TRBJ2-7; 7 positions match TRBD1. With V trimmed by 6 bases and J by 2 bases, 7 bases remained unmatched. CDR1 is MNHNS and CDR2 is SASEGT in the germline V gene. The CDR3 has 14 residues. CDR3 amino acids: CASREDRQTYEQYF. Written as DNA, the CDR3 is TGTGCCAGCAGGGAGGACAGGCAGACCTACGAGCAGTACTTC.

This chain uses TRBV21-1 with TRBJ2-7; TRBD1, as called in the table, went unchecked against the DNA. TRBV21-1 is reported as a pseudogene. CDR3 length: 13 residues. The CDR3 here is CASSQGQGYEQYF. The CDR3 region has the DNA TGTGCCAGCAGCCAGGGACAAGGGTACGAGCAGTACTTC.

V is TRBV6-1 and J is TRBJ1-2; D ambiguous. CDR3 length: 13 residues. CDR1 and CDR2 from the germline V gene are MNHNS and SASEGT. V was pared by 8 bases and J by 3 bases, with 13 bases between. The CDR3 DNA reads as TGTGCCAGCGTTATAACCGCCCACTATGGCTACACCTTC. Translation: CASVITAHYGYTF.

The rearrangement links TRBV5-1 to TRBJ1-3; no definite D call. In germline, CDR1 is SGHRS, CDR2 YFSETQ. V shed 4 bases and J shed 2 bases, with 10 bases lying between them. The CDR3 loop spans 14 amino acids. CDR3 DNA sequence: TGCGCCAGCAGCAGCAGGACCGCTGGAAACACCATATATTTT. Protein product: CASSSRTAGNTIYF.

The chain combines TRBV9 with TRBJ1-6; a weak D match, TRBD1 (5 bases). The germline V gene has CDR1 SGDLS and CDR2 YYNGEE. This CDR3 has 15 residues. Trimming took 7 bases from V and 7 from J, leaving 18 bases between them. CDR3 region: CASALRGEWNSPLHF. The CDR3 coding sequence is TGTGCCAGCGCCCTTCGAGGGGAGTGGAATTCACCCCTCCACTTT.

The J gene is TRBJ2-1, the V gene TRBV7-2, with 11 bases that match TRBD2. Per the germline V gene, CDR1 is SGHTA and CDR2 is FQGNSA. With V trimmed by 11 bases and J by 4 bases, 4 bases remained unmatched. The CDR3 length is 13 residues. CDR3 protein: CAGGTSGYNEQFF. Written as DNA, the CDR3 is TGTGCCGGCGGGACTAGCGGTTACAATGAGCAGTTCTTC.

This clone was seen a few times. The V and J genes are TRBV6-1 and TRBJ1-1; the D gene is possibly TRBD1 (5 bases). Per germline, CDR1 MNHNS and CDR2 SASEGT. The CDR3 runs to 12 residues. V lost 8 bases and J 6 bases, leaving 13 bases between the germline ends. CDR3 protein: CASYSGLPEAFF. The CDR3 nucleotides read TGTGCCAGCTACTCAGGGCTCCCTGAAGCTTTCTTT.

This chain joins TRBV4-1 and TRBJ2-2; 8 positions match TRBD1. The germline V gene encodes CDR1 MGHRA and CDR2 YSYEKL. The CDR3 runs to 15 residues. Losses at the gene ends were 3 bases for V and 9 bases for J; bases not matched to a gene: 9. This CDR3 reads CASSQAPGQGRELFF. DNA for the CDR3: TGCGCCAGCAGCCAGGCCCCCGGACAGGGCCGGGAGCTGTTTTTT.

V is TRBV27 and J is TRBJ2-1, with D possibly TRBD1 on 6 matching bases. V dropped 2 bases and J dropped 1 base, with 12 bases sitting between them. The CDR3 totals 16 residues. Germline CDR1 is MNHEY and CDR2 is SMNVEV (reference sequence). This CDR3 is CASSLAGAGSYNEQFF. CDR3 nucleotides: TGTGCCAGCAGTTTAGCAGGGGCCGGGTCCTACAATGAGCAGTTCTTC.

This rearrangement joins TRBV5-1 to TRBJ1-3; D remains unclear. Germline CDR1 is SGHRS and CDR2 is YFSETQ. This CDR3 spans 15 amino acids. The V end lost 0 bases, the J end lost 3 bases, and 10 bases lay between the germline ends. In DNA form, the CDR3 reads TGCGCCAGCAGCTTGGGGGGAACTGGTGGAAACACCATATATTTT. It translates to CASSLGGTGGNTIYF.

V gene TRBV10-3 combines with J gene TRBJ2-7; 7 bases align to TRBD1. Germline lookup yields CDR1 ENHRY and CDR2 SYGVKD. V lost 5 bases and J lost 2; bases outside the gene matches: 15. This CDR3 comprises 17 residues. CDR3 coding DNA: TGTGCCATCAGTACCTCCCCCCCAGGGGGATTCCCCTACGAGCAGTACTTC. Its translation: CAISTSPPGGFPYEQYF.

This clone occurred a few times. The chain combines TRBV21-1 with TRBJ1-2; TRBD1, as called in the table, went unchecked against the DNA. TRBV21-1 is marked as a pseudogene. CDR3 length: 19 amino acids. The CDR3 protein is CASSNDSNSPGTGGCGYTF. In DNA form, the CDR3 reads TGTGCCAGCAGCAACGATAGTAATTCCCCCGGGACAGGGGGCTGTGGCTACACCTTC.

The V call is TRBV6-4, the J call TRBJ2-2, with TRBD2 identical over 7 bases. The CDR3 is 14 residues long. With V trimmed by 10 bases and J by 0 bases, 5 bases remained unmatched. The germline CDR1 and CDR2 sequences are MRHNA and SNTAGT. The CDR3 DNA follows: TGTGCCACCAGAGGACTAGCGAACACCGGGGAGCTGTTTTTT. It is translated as CATRGLANTGELFF.

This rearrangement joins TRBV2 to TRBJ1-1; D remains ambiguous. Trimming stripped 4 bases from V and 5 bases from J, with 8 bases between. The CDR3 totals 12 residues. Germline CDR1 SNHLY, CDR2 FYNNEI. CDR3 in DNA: TGTGCCAGCAGTGCAAGACGGACTGAAGCTTTCTTT. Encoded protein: CASSARRTEAFF.

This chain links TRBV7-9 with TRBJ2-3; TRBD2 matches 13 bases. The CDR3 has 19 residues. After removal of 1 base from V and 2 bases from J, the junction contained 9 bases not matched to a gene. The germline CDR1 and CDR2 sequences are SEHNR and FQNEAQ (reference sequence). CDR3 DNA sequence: TGTGCCAGCAGCTTAGGACTAGCGGGGGGCTCATACGACACAGATACGCAGTATTTT. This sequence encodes CASSLGLAGGSYDTDTQYF.

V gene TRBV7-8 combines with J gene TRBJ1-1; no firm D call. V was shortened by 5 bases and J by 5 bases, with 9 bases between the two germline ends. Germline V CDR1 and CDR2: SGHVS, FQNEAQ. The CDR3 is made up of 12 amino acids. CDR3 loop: CASSPGGTEAFF. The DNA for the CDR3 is TGTGCCAGCAGCCCCGGAGGAACTGAAGCTTTCTTT.

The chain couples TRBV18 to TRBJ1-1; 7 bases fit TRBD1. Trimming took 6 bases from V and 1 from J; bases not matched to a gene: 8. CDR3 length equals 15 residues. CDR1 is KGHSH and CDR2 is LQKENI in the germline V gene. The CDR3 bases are TGTGCCAGCTCGCCAGGGGGGCCTAAGAACACTGAAGCTTTCTTT. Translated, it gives CASSPGGPKNTEAFF.

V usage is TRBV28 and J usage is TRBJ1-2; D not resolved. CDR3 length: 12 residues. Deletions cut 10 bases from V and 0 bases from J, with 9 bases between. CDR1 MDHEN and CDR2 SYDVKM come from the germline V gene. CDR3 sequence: CATQATNYGYTF. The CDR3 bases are TGTGCCACCCAGGCTACTAACTATGGCTACACCTTC.

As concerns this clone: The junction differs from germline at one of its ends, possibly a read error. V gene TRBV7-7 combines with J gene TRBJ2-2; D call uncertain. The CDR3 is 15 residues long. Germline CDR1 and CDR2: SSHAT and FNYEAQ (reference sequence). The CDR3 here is CASSPATANTGELFF. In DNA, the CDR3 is TGTGCTAGCAGCCCGGCTACAGCCAACACCGGGGAGCTGTTTTTT.

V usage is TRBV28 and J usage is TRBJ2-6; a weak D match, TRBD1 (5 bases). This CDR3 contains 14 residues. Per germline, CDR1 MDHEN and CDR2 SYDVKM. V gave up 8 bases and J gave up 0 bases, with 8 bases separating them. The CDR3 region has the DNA TGTGCCAGCCGAGACAGCTCTGGGGCCAACGTCCTGACTTTC. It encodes CASRDSSGANVLTF. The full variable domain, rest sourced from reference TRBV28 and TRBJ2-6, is DVKVTQSSRYLVKRTGEKVFLECVQDMDHENMFWYRQDPGLGLRLIYFSYDVKMKEKGDIPEGYSVSREKKERFSLILESASTNQTSMYLCASRDSSGANVLTFGAGSRLTVL.

This CDR3 reads CASSLGSGTGENQPQHF. Here the CDR3 DNA reads TGTGCCAGCAGCTTAGGTAGTGGGACAGGGGAAAATCAGCCCCAGCATTTT. This chain links TRBV7-3 with TRBJ1-5; TRBD1 aligns across 10 bases. Per germline, CDR1 SGHTA and CDR2 FQGTGA. The CDR3 has 17 amino acids. Losses at the gene ends were 2 bases for V and 4 bases for J; bases not matched to a gene: 8. Full variable domain (outside the CDR3, taken from reference TRBV7-3 and TRBJ1-5): GAGVSQTPSNKVTEKGKYVELRCDPISGHTALYWYRQSLGQGPEFLIYFQGTGAADDSGLPNDRFFAVRPEGSVSTLKIQRTERGDSAVYLCASSLGSGTGENQPQHFGDGTRLSIL.

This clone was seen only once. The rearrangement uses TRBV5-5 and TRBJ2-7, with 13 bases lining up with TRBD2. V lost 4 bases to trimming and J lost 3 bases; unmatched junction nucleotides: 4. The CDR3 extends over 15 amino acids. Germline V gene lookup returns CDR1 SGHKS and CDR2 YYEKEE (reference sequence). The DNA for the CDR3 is TGTGCCAGCAGCGGGGGGACTAGCGGGAACTACGAGCAGTACTTC. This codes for CASSGGTSGNYEQYF.

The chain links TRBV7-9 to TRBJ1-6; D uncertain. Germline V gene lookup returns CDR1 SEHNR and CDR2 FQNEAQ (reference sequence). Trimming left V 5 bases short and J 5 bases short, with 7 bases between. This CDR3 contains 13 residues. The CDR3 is CASSRTDNSPLHF. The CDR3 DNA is TGTGCCAGCAGCCGGACGGATAATTCACCCCTCCACTTT.

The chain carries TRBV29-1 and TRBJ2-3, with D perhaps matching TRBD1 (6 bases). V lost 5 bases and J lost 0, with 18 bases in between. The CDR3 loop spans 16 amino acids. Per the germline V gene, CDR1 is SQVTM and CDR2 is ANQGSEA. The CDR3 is CSVLLWGRGSTDTQYF. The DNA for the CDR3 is TGCAGCGTTCTCCTATGGGGCAGGGGAAGCACAGATACGCAGTATTTT.

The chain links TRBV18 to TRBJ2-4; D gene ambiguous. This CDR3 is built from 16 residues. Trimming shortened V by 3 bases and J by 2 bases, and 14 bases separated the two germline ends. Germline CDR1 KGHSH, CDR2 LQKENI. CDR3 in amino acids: CASSPTRTEPKNIQYF. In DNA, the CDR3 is TGTGCCAGCTCACCCACAAGGACGGAACCCAAAAACATTCAGTACTTC.

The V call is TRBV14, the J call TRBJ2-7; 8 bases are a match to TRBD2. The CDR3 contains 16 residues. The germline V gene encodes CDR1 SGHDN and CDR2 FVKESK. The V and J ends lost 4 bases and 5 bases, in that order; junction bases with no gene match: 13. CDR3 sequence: CASSPLGRGEANEQYF. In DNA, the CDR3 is TGTGCCAGCAGCCCTTTGGGGCGGGGGGAAGCTAACGAGCAGTACTTC.

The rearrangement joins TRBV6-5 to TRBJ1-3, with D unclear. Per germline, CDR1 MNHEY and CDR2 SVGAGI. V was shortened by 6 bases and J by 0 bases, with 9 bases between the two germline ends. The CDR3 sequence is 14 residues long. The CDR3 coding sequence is TGTGCCAGCAGCCGATCAGACTCTGGAAACACCATATATTTT. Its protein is CASSRSDSGNTIYF.

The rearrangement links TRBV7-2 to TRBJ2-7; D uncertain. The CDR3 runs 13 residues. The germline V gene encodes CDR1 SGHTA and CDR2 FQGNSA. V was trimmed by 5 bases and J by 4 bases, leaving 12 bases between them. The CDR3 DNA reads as TGTGCCAGCAGCCCGACGGCGCCTTACGAGCAGTACTTC. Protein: CASSPTAPYEQYF.

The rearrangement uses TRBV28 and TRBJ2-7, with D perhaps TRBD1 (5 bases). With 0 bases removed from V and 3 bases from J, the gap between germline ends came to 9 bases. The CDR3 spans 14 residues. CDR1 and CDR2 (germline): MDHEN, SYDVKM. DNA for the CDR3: TGTGCCAGCAGTTTATGGACCAGGGACTACGAGCAGTACTTC. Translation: CASSLWTRDYEQYF.